This passage covers 7 T cell receptor beta chains from one sample sequenced in a study of blood T cell repertoires in COVID-19. Profiling relied on immunoSEQ multiplex PCR, and the TCRdb table lists in-frame clones only, not all of them. Here the sample spans approximately 170,000 clones, about 83% being singletons. Sequenced sample: PBMCs or T cells enriched from blood (not recorded which). Receptors were obtained from a woman in her fifties or sixties in a cohort exposed to, infected with or recovered from COVID-19 (not recorded which).

The genes are TRBV7-2 and TRBJ2-3; 8 bases fit TRBD2. The CDR3 spans 15 residues. Germline-derived CDR1 and CDR2 are SGHTA and FQGNSA. The trim removed 5 bases at V and 0 bases at J, leaving 4 bases unmatched. The CDR3 loop is CASSPTSGSTDTQYF. The CDR3 DNA reads TGTGCCAGCAGCCCTACTAGCGGCAGCACAGATACGCAGTATTTT.

The chain couples TRBV7-8 to TRBJ2-3, with 13 bases fitting TRBD2. Unmatched junction bases numbered 0, after V lost 1 base and J lost 5 bases. The CDR3 covers 15 residues. CDR1 SGHVS and CDR2 FQNEAQ come from the germline V gene. CDR3 protein: CASSLGTSGRDTQYF. The CDR3 DNA is TGTGCCAGCAGCTTAGGGACTAGCGGGAGAGATACGCAGTATTTT.

V gene TRBV3-1 (or the pseudogene TRBV3-2) combines with J gene TRBJ2-5, with D unresolved. Deletions cut 0 bases from V and 4 bases from J, with 9 bases between. Germline lookup yields CDR1 LGHDT and CDR2 YNNKEL (reference sequence). This CDR3 contains 14 residues. CDR3 in DNA: TGTGCCAGCAGCCAAGATGGTGGGCGAGAGACCCAGTACTTC. Translating it yields CASSQDGGRETQYF.

The chain couples TRBV7-9 to TRBJ2-2, with 9 nucleotides matching TRBD1. V shed 1 base, J shed 7 bases, and the junction held 4 bases outside the gene matches. The germline gives CDR1 SEHNR, CDR2 FQNEAQ (reference sequence). This CDR3 spans 15 amino acids. The CDR3 sequence is CASSLGRTGVGELFF. The CDR3 DNA reads TGTGCCAGCAGCTTAGGACGGACAGGGGTCGGGGAGCTGTTTTTT.

This clone was observed a few times. The chain has TRBV5-4 and TRBJ2-7, with unresolved D. Trimming stripped 5 bases from V and 3 bases from J, with 12 bases between. Germline values: CDR1 SGHNT, CDR2 YYREEE (reference sequence). The CDR3 totals 13 residues. CDR3 coding DNA: TGTGCCAGCAGTAGCCCCGACGGCTACGAGCAGTACTTC. Encoded protein: CASSSPDGYEQYF.

The chain links TRBV27 to TRBJ2-7; maybe TRBD2 (5 bases). V was cut by 3 bases and J by 7 bases, with 10 bases left in between. Germline loops: CDR1 MNHEY, CDR2 SMNVEV (reference sequence). The CDR3 is made up of 12 amino acids. The CDR3 DNA follows: TGTGCCAGCAGTTTTTTGGGGAGAGAGCAGTACTTC. Translated, it gives CASSFLGREQYF.

The chain recombines TRBV25-1 with TRBJ1-6; D gene unclear. The CDR3 is 14 residues long. With 3 bases removed from V and 7 bases from J, the gap between germline ends came to 10 bases. From germline, CDR1 is MGHDK and CDR2 SYGVNS. CDR3 coding DNA: TGTGCCAGCAGTGATCTATCCGAAAATTCACCCCTCCACTTT. Translated, it gives CASSDLSENSPLHF.